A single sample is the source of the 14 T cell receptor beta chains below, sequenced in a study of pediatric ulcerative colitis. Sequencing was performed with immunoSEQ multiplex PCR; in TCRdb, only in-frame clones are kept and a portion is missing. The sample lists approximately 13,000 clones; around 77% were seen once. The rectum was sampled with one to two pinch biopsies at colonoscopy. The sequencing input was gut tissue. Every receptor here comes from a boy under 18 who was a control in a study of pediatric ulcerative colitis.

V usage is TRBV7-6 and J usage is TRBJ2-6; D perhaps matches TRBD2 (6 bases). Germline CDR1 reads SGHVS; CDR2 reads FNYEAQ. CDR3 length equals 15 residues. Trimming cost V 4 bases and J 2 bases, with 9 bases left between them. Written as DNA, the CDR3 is TGTGCCAGCAGCTCCGGGACTCCTGGGGCCAACGTCCTGACTTTC. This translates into CASSSGTPGANVLTF.

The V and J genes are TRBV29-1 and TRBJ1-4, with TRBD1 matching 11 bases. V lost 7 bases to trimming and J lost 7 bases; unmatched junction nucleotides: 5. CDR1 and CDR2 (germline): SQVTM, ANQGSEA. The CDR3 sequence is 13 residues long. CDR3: CSAGQGAREKLFF. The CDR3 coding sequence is TGCAGCGCCGGACAGGGGGCCCGTGAAAAACTGTTTTTT.

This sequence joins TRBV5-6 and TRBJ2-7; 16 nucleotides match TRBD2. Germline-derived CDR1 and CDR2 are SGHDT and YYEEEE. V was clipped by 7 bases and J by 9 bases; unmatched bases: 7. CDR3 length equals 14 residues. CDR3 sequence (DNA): TGTGCCAGCGGGACTAGCGGGAGGGCCGACTCGCAGTACTTC. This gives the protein CASGTSGRADSQYF.

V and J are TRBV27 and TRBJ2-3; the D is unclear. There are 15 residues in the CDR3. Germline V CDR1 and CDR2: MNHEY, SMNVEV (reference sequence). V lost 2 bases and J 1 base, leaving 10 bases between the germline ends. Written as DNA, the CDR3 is TGTGCCAGCAGTTTAACCCTTGGCGGCACAGATACGCAGTATTTT. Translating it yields CASSLTLGGTDTQYF.

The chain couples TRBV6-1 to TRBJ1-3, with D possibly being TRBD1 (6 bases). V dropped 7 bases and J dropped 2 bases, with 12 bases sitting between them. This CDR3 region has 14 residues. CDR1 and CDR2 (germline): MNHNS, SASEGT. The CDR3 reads CASTLRDTGNTIYF. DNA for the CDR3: TGTGCCAGCACCCTACGGGACACTGGAAACACCATATATTTT.

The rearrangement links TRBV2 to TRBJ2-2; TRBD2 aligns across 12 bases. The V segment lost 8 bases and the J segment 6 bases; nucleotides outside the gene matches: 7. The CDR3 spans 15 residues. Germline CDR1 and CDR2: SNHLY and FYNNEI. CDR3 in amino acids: CASYRLAGAPGELFF. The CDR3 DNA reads TGTGCCAGCTATCGACTAGCGGGAGCCCCCGGGGAGCTGTTTTTT. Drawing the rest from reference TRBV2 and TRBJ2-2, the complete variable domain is EPEVTQTPSHQVTQMGQEVILRCVPISNHLYFYWYRQILGQKVEFLVSFYNNEISEKSEIFDDQFSVERPDGSNFTLKIRSTKLEDSAMYFCASYRLAGAPGELFFGEGSRLTVL.

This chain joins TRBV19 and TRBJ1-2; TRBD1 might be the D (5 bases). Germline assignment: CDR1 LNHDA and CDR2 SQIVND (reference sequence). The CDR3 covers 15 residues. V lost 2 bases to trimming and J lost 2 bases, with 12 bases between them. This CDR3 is CASSISQVSNYGYTF. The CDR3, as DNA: TGTGCCAGTAGTATATCACAGGTTTCCAACTATGGCTACACCTTC.

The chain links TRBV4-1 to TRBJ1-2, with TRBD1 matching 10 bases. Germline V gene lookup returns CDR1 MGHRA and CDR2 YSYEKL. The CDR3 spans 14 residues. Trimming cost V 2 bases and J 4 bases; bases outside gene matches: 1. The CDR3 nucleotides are TGCGCCAGCAGCCAAAGGACAGGGGGCTATGGCTACACCTTC. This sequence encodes CASSQRTGGYGYTF.

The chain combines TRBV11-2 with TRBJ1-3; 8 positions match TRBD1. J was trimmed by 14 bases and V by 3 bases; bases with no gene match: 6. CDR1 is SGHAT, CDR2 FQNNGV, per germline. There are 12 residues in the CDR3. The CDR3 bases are TGTGCCAGCAGCTTTATTCCGGACAGGGTATATTTT. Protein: CASSFIPDRVYF. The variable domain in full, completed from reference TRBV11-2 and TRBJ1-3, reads EAGVAQSPRYKIIEKRQSVAFWCNPISGHATLYWYQQILGQGPKLLIQFQNNGVVDDSQLPKDRFSAERLKGVDSTLKIQPAKLEDSAVYLCASSFIPDRVYFGEGSWLTVV.

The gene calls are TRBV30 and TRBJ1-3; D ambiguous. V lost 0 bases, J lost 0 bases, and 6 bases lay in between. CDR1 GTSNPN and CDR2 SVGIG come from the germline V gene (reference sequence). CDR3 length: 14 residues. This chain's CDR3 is CAWSVGSSGNTIYF. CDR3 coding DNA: TGTGCCTGGAGTGTGGGTAGCTCTGGAAACACCATATATTTT.

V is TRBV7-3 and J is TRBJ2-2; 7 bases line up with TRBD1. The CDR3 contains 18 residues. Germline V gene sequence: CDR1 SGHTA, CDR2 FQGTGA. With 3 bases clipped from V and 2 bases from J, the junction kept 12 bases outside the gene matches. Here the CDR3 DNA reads TGTGCCAGCAGCTTCACCCCTAACAGGGGTGGAAACACCGGGGAGCTGTTTTTT. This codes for CASSFTPNRGGNTGELFF.

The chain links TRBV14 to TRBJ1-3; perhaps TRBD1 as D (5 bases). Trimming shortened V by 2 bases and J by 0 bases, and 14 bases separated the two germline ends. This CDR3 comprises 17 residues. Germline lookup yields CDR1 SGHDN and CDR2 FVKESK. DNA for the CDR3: TGTGCCAGCAGCCAATGGGGACGGACTCACTCTGGAAACACCATATATTTT. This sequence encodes CASSQWGRTHSGNTIYF.

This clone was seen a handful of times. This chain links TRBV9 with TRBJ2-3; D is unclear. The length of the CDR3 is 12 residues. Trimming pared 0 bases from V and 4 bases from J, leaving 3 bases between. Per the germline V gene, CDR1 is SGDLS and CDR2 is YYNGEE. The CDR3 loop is CASSVAADTQYF. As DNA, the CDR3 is TGTGCCAGCAGCGTAGCTGCAGATACGCAGTATTTT.

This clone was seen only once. The CDR3 spells CASSHGGLQYV. The CDR3 DNA is TGTGCCAGCAGCCACGGGGGATTGCAGTACGTC. The V and J genes are TRBV7-6 and TRBJ2-7; TRBD2 might be the D (6 bases). Per the germline V gene, CDR1 is SGHVS and CDR2 is FNYEAQ. V was trimmed by 5 bases and J by 9 bases, leaving 11 bases between them. This CDR3 spans 11 amino acids.